Listed here are 13 T cell receptor beta chains from one sample, sequenced in a study of OX40 agonist ivuxolimab in advanced cancers. Profiled with immunoSEQ multiplex PCR; TCRdb holds only in-frame clones, not every one. The data show over 55,000 clones, around 84% seen once. The starting material was CD4+ or CD8+ T cells sorted from blood, obtained in a trial of the OX40 agonist ivuxolimab. Receptor source: an adult with an advanced solid tumor such as melanoma, head and neck, liver or kidney cancer.

This chain connects TRBV9 to TRBJ2-2; no clear D. CDR3 length: 13 residues. In germline, CDR1 is SGDLS, CDR2 YYNGEE. The germline V and J ends were trimmed by 1 base and 3 bases, with 4 bases remaining between them. As DNA, the CDR3 is TGTGCCAGCAGCGTATCGTACACCGGGGAGCTGTTTTTT. This gives the protein CASSVSYTGELFF.

This chain joins TRBV2 and TRBJ2-3; D uncertain. Germline CDR1 is SNHLY and CDR2 is FYNNEI. Trimming took off 1 base at V and 1 base at J, with 9 bases between the two ends. The length of the CDR3 is 15 residues. The CDR3 region is CASSEEGSGTDTQYF. CDR3 nucleotides: TGTGCCAGCAGTGAAGAGGGAAGCGGCACAGATACGCAGTATTTT.

CDR3 in amino acids: CASRGALGYTF. The CDR3 DNA is TGTGCTAGCCGGGGGGCGCTTGGCTACACCTTC. The chain employs TRBV12-5 and TRBJ1-2; tentative D call: TRBD1 (6 bases). This CDR3 region has 11 residues. Trimming removed 9 bases at V and 7 bases at J, with 12 bases between. Germline-derived CDR1 and CDR2 are LGHNT and FRNRAP. Full variable domain (remainder filled in from reference TRBV12-5 and TRBJ1-2): DARVTQTPRHKVTEMGQEVTMRCQPILGHNTVFWYRQTMMQGLELLAYFRNRAPLDDSGMPKDRFSAEMPDATLATLKIQPSEPRDSAVYFCASRGALGYTFGSGTRLTVV.

The rearrangement links TRBV30 to TRBJ1-1; the match to TRBD1 covers 7 bases. Trimming at V came to 0 bases and at J to 4 bases, leaving 5 bases not matched to a gene. In germline, CDR1 is GTSNPN, CDR2 SVGIG (reference sequence). The CDR3 is 14 residues long. The CDR3 loop reads CAWSVRAGGTEAFF. In DNA, the CDR3 is TGTGCCTGGAGTGTACGGGCAGGGGGCACTGAAGCTTTCTTT.

The CDR3 spells CSASGGYEQFF. The CDR3 coding sequence is TGCAGTGCTAGTGGGGGGTATGAGCAGTTCTTC. The chain links TRBV20-1 to TRBJ2-1, with D possibly TRBD2 on 6 matching bases. The CDR3 runs 11 residues. CDR1 and CDR2 (germline): DFQATT, SNEGSKA (reference sequence). Trimming took off 3 bases at V and 8 bases at J, with 8 bases between the two ends.

This clone was observed a handful of times. CDR3: CASISIRANYGYTF. DNA for the CDR3: TGTGCCAGCATCAGTATTAGGGCTAACTATGGCTACACCTTC. V gene TRBV7-9 combines with J gene TRBJ1-2; D ambiguous. The germline gives CDR1 SEHNR, CDR2 FQNEAQ (reference sequence). The CDR3 length is 14 residues. V gave up 7 bases and J gave up 0 bases, with 12 bases separating them.

The chain couples TRBV5-1 to TRBJ1-1; no clear D. Looked up from germline, CDR1 is SGHRS and CDR2 is YFSETQ. The CDR3 runs 13 residues. Trimming pared 1 base from V and 1 base from J, leaving 5 bases between. DNA for the CDR3: TGCGCCAGCAGCTTGAAAGAGAACACTGAAGCTTTCTTT. Its translation is CASSLKENTEAFF.

This clone was observed a handful of times. The V and J genes are TRBV30 and TRBJ2-3, with D unresolved. The germline CDR1 and CDR2 sequences are GTSNPN and SVGIG (reference sequence). The CDR3 totals 14 residues. Trimming cost V 2 bases and J 11 bases, with 20 bases left between them. CDR3 in DNA: TGTGCCTGGAGTACCCCACTAAAATCCTTGGGGCAGTATTTT. It yields the protein CAWSTPLKSLGQYF. Based on the CDR3 plus reference TRBV30 and TRBJ2-3, the full variable domain is SQTIHQWPATLVQPVGSPLSLECTVEGTSNPNLYWYRQAAGRGLQLLFYSVGIGQISSEVPQNLSASRPQDRQFILSSKKLLLSDSGFYLCAWSTPLKSLGQYFGPGTRLTVL.

The chain combines TRBV7-3 with TRBJ2-6; no clear D. The germline CDR1 and CDR2 sequences are SGHTA and FQGTGA. Trimming cost V 1 base and J 2 bases, with 9 bases left between them. This CDR3 spans 16 amino acids. CDR3 in amino acids: CASSLRVVAGANVLTF. In DNA, the CDR3 is TGTGCCAGCAGCTTAAGGGTGGTTGCTGGGGCCAACGTCCTGACTTTC.

The V and J genes are TRBV7-2 and TRBJ1-6; D is ambiguous. CDR1 and CDR2 (germline): SGHTA, FQGNSA. CDR3 length: 13 residues. V gave up 1 base and J gave up 4 bases, with 2 bases separating them. This chain's CDR3 is CASSLGYNSPLHF. CDR3 in DNA: TGTGCCAGCAGCTTAGGTTATAATTCACCCCTCCACTTT.

The rearrangement links TRBV11-1 to TRBJ2-1; 10 positions agree with TRBD1. The CDR3 is made up of 14 amino acids. Germline V gene lookup returns CDR1 SGHAT and CDR2 FQDESV (reference sequence). V was pared by 8 bases and J by 2 bases, with 3 bases of the junction left unmatched. CDR3 in amino acids: CASGGQGTYNEQFF. The CDR3 bases are TGTGCCAGCGGGGGACAGGGGACCTACAATGAGCAGTTCTTC.

V gene TRBV2 combines with J gene TRBJ2-5; 8 nucleotides line up with TRBD1. Germline assignment: CDR1 SNHLY and CDR2 FYNNEI. Trimming removed 5 bases from V and 6 bases from J; junction bases left unmatched: 11. This CDR3 comprises 15 residues. The CDR3 region has the DNA TGTGCCAGCAGTTCCGGACAGGGTGAACAAAAGACCCAGTACTTC. Translating gives CASSSGQGEQKTQYF.

J is TRBJ2-5 and V is TRBV5-1, with D perhaps given as TRBD1 or TRBD2 (6 bases each). V dropped 0 bases and J dropped 1 base, with 10 bases sitting between them. Germline CDR1 reads SGHRS; CDR2 reads YFSETQ. The CDR3 runs 15 residues. In nucleotides, the CDR3 is TGCGCCAGCAGCTTGGTTTCGGGGGCCCAAGAGACCCAGTACTTC. This sequence encodes CASSLVSGAQETQYF.